This T cell receptor beta chain was identified during a study of radiotherapy plus CTLA-4 blockade in lung cancer. General study points: The study found tumor-derived TCR clones expanded in blood after radiotherapy plus ipilimumab. Per reports, early blood T cell clone dynamics, plus interferon-beta, forecast response most strongly.

The method was immunoSEQ multiplex PCR; TCRdb's version includes in-frame clones alone and lacks a portion of them. The top ten clones hold under 2.5% of a sample with roughly 110,000 clones, around 85% of them seen once. The V and J ends lost 4 bases and 5 bases, in that order; junction bases with no gene match: 4. The CDR3 spans 14 residues. The germline V gene encodes CDR1 SGHVS and CDR2 FQNEAQ. CTLA-4 blockade using ipilimumab, together with focal radiation, was received by patients with chemo-refractory metastatic non-small-cell lung cancer. Comments on this clone: Its target is not known.

The V call is TRBV7-8, the J call TRBJ1-2; the match to TRBD1 covers 10 bases. The material sequenced was peripheral blood, taken from a patient treated with radiotherapy plus ipilimumab. This TCR was recovered from a human donor with non-small cell lung cancer that progressed on radiotherapy plus ipilimumab. Some clones in this sample may be carry-over from other donors' samples. CDR3 in amino acids: CASSSRDRGYGYTF. The CDR3 DNA is TGTGCCAGCAGCTCAAGGGACAGGGGTTATGGCTACACCTTC. The complete variable domain, with remaining parts taken from reference TRBV7-8 and TRBJ1-2, reads GAGVSQSPRYKVAKRGQDVALRCDPISGHVSLFWYQQALGQGPEFLTYFQNEAQLDKSGLPSDRFFAERPEGSVSTLKIQRTQQEDSAVYLCASSSRDRGYGYTFGSGTRLTVV.